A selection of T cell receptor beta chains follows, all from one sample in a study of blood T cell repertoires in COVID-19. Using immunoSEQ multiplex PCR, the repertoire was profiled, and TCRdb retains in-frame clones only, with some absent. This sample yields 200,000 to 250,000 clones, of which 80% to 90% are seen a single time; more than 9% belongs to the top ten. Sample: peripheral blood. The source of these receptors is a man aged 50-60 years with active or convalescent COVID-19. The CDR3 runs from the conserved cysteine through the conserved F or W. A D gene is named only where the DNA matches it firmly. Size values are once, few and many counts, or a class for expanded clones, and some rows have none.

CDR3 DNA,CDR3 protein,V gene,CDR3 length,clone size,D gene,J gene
TGTGCCAGCAGTGTGAACACTGAAAAACTGTTTTTT,CASSVNTEKLFF,TRBV2,12,NA,NA,TRBJ1-4
TGTGCCAGCAGCCCTAGGGACAGCGCTGCAACTAATGAAAAACTGTTTTTT,CASSPRDSAATNEKLFF,TRBV11-3,17,NA,TRBD1,TRBJ1-4
TGTGCCACCAGCGGTTCGCTTGCGTTCTCTGGAAACACCATATATTTT,CATSGSLAFSGNTIYF,TRBV15,16,few,NA,TRBJ1-3
TGTGCCAGCAGTTACTTCCCTAGCGGGAGTGGGGAGACCCAGTACTTC,CASSYFPSGSGETQYF,TRBV6-2/TRBV6-3,16,NA,TRBD2,TRBJ2-5
TGTGCCACCCGGGACAGTCTGAGCTCTGGGGCCAACGTCCTGACTTTC,CATRDSLSSGANVLTF,TRBV2,16,NA,TRBD1,TRBJ2-6
TGTGCCAGCAGACCCTTTGGGACAGCGTCGGGCGAGCAGTACTTC,CASRPFGTASGEQYF,TRBV3-1/TRBV3-2,15,NA,TRBD1,TRBJ2-7
TGTGCCAGCAGCTTTCAGGGTGGGGACACTGAAGCTTTCTTT,CASSFQGGDTEAFF,TRBV7-3,14,NA,NA,TRBJ1-1
TGTGCCAGCAGAGGGGGGGTGGCCTATGGCTACACCTTC,CASRGGVAYGYTF,TRBV3-1/TRBV3-2,13,NA,NA,TRBJ1-2
TGTGCCAGCAGCTTAGGACAGATTCAGTACTTC,CASSLGQIQYF,TRBV7-9,11,NA,NA,TRBJ2-4
TGTGCCAGCTCACCTTCGAGACCCTGGGCCGGGGATGGCTACACCTTC,CASSPSRPWAGDGYTF,TRBV18,16,NA,NA,TRBJ1-2
TGTGCCAGCAGCTTAGGGGGGCAGGGGGCCTCCGGGGAGCTGTTTTTT,CASSLGGQGASGELFF,TRBV7-9,16,NA,TRBD1,TRBJ2-2
TGTGCCACCAGCAGAGACAGGACAGATACGCAGTATTTT,CATSRDRTDTQYF,TRBV15,13,NA,NA,TRBJ2-3
TGTGCCAGCAGGTACCAGGGTGCGGTTGGTGAGCAGTTCTTC,CASRYQGAVGEQFF,TRBV7-3,14,once,NA,TRBJ2-1
TGTGCCAGCTCCCGGGACAGGGGAAATGAGCAGTTCTTC,CASSRDRGNEQFF,TRBV28,13,NA,TRBD1,TRBJ2-1
TGTGCCAGCAGCAAACAGGTAAGGGCAGGGTGGGACTATGGCTACACCTTC,CASSKQVRAGWDYGYTF,TRBV21-1,17,NA,NA,TRBJ1-2
TGTGCCACCAGTGACAGGGTGAACACAGATACGCAGTATTTT,CATSDRVNTDTQYF,TRBV24-1,14,NA,NA,TRBJ2-3
TGCGCCAGCAGCCAAGTCCTAGCGGTAACCTACAATGAGCAGTTCTTC,CASSQVLAVTYNEQFF,TRBV4-3,16,few,TRBD2,TRBJ2-1
TGTGCCAGCAGCTTATCGGGGGACAGGGGGGCCTATGGCTACACCTTC,CASSLSGDRGAYGYTF,TRBV7-8,16,NA,TRBD1,TRBJ1-2
TGTGCCAGCAGCCAGCTATTCCAAGAGACCCAGTACTTC,CASSQLFQETQYF,TRBV7-8,13,once,NA,TRBJ2-5
TGTGCCAGCAGCGTAGGAGAGGTCCGAAATTCACCCCTCCACTTT,CASSVGEVRNSPLHF,TRBV9,15,NA,NA,TRBJ1-6